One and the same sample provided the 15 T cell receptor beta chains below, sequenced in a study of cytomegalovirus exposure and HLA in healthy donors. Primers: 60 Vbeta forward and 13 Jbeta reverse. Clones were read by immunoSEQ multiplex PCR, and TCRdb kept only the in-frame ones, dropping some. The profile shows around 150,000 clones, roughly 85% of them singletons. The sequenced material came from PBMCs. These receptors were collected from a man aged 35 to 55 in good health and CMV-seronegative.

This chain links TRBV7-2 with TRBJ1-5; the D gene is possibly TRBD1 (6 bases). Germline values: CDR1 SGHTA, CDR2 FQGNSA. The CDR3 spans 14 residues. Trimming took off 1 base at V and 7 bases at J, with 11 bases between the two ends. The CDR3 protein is CASSLVTGRQPQHF. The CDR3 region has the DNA TGTGCCAGCAGCTTAGTAACAGGGCGACAGCCCCAGCATTTT.

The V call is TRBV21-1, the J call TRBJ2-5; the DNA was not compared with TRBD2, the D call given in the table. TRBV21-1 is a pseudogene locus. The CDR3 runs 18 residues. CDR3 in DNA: TGTGCCAGCAGCCAAACCGGTGGTTGCGGCCAAGGCAAAGAGACCCAGTACTTC. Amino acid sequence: CASSQTGGCGQGKETQYF.

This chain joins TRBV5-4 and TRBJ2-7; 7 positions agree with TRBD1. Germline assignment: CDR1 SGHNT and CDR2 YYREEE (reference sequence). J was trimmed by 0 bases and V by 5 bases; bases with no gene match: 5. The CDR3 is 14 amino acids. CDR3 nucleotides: TGTGCCAGCAGACGACAGGGAGTCTCCTACGAGCAGTACTTC. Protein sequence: CASRRQGVSYEQYF.

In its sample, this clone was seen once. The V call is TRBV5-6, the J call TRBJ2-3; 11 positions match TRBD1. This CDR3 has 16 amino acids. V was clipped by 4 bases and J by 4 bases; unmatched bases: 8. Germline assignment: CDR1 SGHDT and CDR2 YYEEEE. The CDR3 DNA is TGTGCCAGCAGCCTGTGGGGACAGGGGGTTTCAGATACGCAGTATTTT. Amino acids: CASSLWGQGVSDTQYF.

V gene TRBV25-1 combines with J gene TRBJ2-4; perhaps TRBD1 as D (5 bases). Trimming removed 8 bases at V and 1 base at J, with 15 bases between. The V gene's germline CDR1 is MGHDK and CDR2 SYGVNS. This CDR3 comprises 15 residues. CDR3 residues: CASPHGQGAKNIQYF. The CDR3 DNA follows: TGTGCCAGCCCCCACGGGCAGGGCGCCAAAAACATTCAGTACTTC.

CDR3 protein: CSVLGGSQNTDTQYF. Here the CDR3 DNA reads TGCAGCGTTTTAGGCGGGAGTCAGAACACAGATACGCAGTATTTT. The chain links TRBV29-1 to TRBJ2-3, with 7 bases that match TRBD2. J lost 2 bases, V lost 5 bases, and 10 bases had no gene match. Germline CDR1 and CDR2: SQVTM and ANQGSEA. CDR3 size: 15 residues.

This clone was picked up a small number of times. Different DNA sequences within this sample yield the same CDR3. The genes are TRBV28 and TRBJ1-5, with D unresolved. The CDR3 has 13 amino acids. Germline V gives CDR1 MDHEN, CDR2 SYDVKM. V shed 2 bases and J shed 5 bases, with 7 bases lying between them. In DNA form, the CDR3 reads TGTGCCAGCAGTTTACTCGGGGATCAGCCCCAGCATTTT. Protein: CASSLLGDQPQHF.

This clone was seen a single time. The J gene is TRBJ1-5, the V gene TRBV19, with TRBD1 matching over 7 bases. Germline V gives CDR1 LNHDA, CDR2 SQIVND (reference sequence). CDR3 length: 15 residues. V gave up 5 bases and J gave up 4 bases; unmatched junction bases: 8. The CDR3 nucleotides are TGTGCCAGTAGTTCGGACAGGCGGAGGAATCAGCCCCAGCATTTT. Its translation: CASSSDRRRNQPQHF.

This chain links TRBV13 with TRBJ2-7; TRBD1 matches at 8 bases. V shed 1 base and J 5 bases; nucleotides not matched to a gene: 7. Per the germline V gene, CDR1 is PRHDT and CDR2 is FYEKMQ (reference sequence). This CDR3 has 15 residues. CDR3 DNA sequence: TGTGCCAGCAGCTTAGAAACAGGGGGGTACGACGAGCAGTACTTC. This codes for CASSLETGGYDEQYF.

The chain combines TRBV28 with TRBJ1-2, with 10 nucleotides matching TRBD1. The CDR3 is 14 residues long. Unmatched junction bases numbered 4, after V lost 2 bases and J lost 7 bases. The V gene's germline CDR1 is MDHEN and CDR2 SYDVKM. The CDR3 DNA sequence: TGTGCCAGCAGTTTAGGGACAGGGGAGGGTGGCTACACCTTC. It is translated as CASSLGTGEGGYTF.

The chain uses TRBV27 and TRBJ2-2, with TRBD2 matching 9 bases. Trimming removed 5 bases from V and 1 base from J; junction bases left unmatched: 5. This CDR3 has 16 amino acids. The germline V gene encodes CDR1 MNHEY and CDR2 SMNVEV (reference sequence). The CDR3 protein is CASSILAGLNTGELFF. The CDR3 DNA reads TGTGCCAGCAGTATTCTAGCGGGATTGAACACCGGGGAGCTGTTTTTT.

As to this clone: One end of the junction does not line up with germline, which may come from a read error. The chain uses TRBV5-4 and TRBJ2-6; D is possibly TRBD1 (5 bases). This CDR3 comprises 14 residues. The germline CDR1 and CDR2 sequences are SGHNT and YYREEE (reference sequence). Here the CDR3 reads CASSLSPGANGLTF. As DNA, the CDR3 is TGTGCCAGCAGCTTATCACCTGGGGCCAACGGCCTGACTTTC.

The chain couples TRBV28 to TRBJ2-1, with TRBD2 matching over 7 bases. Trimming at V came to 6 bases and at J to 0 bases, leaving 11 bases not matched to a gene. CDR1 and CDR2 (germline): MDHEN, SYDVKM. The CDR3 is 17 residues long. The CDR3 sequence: CASRLYSGASSYNEQFF. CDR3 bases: TGTGCCAGCAGACTTTACAGCGGGGCCAGCTCCTACAATGAGCAGTTCTTC.

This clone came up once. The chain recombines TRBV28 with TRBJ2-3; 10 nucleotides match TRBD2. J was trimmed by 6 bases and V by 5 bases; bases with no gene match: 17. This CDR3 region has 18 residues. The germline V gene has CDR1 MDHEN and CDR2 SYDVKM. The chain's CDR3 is CASSAKLGLAGESDTQYF. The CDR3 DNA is TGTGCCAGCAGTGCCAAATTGGGGCTAGCGGGAGAATCGGATACGCAGTATTTT.

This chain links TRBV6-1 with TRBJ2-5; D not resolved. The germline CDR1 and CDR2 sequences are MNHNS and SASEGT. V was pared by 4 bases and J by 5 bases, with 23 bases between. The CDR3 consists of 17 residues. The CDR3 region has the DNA TGTGCCAGCAGTGCTCTCCCCCCCGATTCGGTCTTGGAGACCCAGTACTTC. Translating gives CASSALPPDSVLETQYF.